This record concerns one T cell receptor (beta chain) sequence. The sample comes from a study of cytomegalovirus exposure and HLA in healthy donors. Vbeta (60) and Jbeta (13) primers were used in the PCR. TCRdb's table, derived via immunoSEQ multiplex PCR, lists solely in-frame clones and lacks some. Of about 150,000 clones detected, around 79% appear once; the ten largest clones hold roughly 3.6%. The V and J ends lost 8 bases and 0 bases respectively, with 16 bases between them. There are 15 residues in the CDR3. Per germline, CDR1 LNHDA and CDR2 SQIVND (reference sequence). The sequenced sample consisted of PBMCs. This chain connects TRBV19 to TRBJ1-1; D gene uncertain. The sequence came from a human donor in good health. The CDR3 DNA sequence: TGTGCCAGTGCCGGGTCCTTTACAATGAACACTGAAGCTTTCTTT. It encodes CASAGSFTMNTEAFF.